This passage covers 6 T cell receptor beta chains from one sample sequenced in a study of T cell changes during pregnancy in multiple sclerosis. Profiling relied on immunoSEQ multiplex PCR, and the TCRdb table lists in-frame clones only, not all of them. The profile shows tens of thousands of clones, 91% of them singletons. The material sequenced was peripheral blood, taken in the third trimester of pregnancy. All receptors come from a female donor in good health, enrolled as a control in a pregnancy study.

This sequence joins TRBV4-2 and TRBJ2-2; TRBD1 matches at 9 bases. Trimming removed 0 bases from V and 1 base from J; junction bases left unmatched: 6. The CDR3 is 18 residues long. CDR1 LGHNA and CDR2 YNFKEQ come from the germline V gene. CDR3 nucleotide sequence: TGTGCCAGCAGCCAAGATAGGCCGGGACAGGGGAACACCGGGGAGCTGTTTTTT. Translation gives CASSQDRPGQGNTGELFF.

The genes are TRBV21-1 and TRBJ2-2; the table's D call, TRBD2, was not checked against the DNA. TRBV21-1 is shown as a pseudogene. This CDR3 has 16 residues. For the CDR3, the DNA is TGTGCCAGCAGCAAAACCACTAGCGGGCCAACCGGGGAGCTGTTTTTT. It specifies CASSKTTSGPTGELFF.

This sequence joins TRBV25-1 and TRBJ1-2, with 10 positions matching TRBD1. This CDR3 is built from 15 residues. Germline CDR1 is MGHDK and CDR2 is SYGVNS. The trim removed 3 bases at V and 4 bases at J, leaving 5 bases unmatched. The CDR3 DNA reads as TGTGCCAGCAGTGATGACAGGGGGCTCGGCTATGGCTACACCTTC. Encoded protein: CASSDDRGLGYGYTF.

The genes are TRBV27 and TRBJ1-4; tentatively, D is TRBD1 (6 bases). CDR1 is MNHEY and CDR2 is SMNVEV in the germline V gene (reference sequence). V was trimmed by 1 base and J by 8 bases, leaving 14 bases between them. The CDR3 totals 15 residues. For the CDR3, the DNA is TGTGCCAGCAGTTTATTTTCAGGGGTTGAGGAAAAACTGTTTTTT. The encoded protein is CASSLFSGVEEKLFF.

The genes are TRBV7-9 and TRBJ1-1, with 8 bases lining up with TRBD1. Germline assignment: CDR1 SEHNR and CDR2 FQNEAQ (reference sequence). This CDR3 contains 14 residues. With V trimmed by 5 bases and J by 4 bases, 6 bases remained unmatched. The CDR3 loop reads CASSPDGQGTEAFF. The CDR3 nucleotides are TGTGCCAGCAGCCCGGACGGACAGGGCACTGAAGCTTTCTTT.

This chain's CDR3 is CASSETAGTEAFF. The CDR3 region has the DNA TGTGCCAGCAGTGAAACCGCCGGCACTGAAGCTTTCTTT. The J gene is TRBJ1-1, the V gene TRBV6-1; D not certain. The germline V and J ends were trimmed by 2 bases and 4 bases, with 8 bases remaining between them. Germline V gene sequence: CDR1 MNHNS, CDR2 SASEGT. This CDR3 spans 13 amino acids.